This T cell receptor beta chain came from a study of Graves' ophthalmopathy and Graves' hyperthyroidism (dated by TCRdb to the late 2010s). A note on the overall study: Peripheral blood samples were taken at the time of initial diagnosis, before any treatment was given. To tell Graves' ophthalmopathy apart from Graves' hyperthyroidism, and to predict which patients would progress to ophthalmopathy, the study relied on TCR beta repertoire signatures. Once sampling was done, hyperthyroidism patients were given methimazole at a starting dose of 30 mg daily, while ophthalmopathy patients were given high-dose intravenous methylprednisolone. In over 5 hyperthyroidism patients, the T-cell repertoire of thyroid tissue was compared with the T-cell repertoire of blood. To explore V-J signatures distinguishing ophthalmopathy from hyperthyroidism, a discovery set of some 100 patients (roughly 45 ophthalmopathy, about 57 stable hyperthyroidism) was enrolled. In total, approximately 140 blood samples were TCR-sequenced: under 45 ophthalmopathy, 75 hyperthyroidism and approximately 17 hyperthyroidism-to-ophthalmopathy patients. The 100 or so discovery patients were randomly split 7:3 into training and test sets. The independent validation cohort included about 19 hyperthyroidism patients plus 17 patients who later progressed from hyperthyroidism to ophthalmopathy. What the study reported, not specific to this receptor: Among expanded thyroid clonotypes with frequency above 0.001, most also showed up in blood, which suggests that blood repertoires may reflect the thyroid immune response. Ophthalmopathy was separated from stable hyperthyroidism by the 13-signature model with around 88% sensitivity and 81.08% specificity in cross-validation and with 80%/75% in the test set. Sample size was not statistically predetermined, and group allocation was not concealed from the investigators. In validation, the model predicted ophthalmopathy progression with nearly 71% sensitivity and approximately 75% specificity; some 13 predicted patients were CT-confirmed with GO in a median of 6.5 months.

According to the germline V gene (reference sequence), CDR1 reads SGHKS and CDR2 reads YYEKEE. Counted from cysteine to phenylalanine, this CDR3 has 14 amino acids. Just the 42-base CDR3 DNA is kept, in frame starting at base 1. V loses 3 bases of germline sequence and J loses 2 bases, and the interval between the two ends is 11 bases. This clonotype was detected ten times or more. This receptor's antigen is unknown. No clone much larger than this one lies a single base away; base qualities are absent. TCR beta CDR3 regions were amplified from RNA transcripts for repertoire sequencing. The first round was an RT-PCR using HTBI primers with the Qiagen OneStep RT-PCR kit, and this first round was followed by a second-round multiplex PCR, then size selection and purification. Libraries were sequenced on an Illumina HiSeq2000 using paired-end 100 bp reads. In the source study's methods: SOAPnuke was used to process the reads, throwing out any read that had adapters, had uncalled bases, had a mean Phred below 15, or lacked an exact constant-primer or identifier match. COPE v1.2.5 was used to merge high-quality paired reads. Unique nucleotide sequences were defined as clonotypes and aligned to IMGT TRB V, D and J references using MiTCR v1.1. Only V-J combinations with frequency above 0.0001 were analysed, covering around 99% of repertoires. For each V-J combination, a TCR clonal expansion and chaos score was defined as F50 clonal expansion divided by the chaos observed in the TCRdist matrix. Welch's t-statistics and random forest were used to reduce the features to some 13 V-J combinations, which were then used as input to a naive Bayes classifier. The Morisita-Horn index was used to measure how similar the thyroid and blood repertoires were. TCRdb redid the processing of the public reads, applying fastp at Q25 and MiXCR, and retained in-frame beta chains. Records with the same CDR3 protein are collapsed into one entry carrying the most frequent genes and DNA. TCRdb's processing, not the authors', yielded these V and J calls. This sample gives just over 400,000 distinct CDR3 sequences in total; 20% to 25% of them show up just once. The ten biggest clones cover 2.5% to 3.5% of the sample.

A patient counted as having stable hyperthyroidism if there was no progression to ophthalmopathy within 18 months of follow-up. Hyperthyroidism patients were newly diagnosed, were aged 18 to 65 years, and had a disease duration under 2 months. Anyone with other autoimmune diseases, uncontrolled infections, pregnancy or lactation was excluded from the study. Diagnosis was based on clinical symptoms, serum thyroxine, TRAb, thyroid ultrasound and orbital computed tomography. Ficoll-Paque density gradient centrifugation was used to isolate PBMCs from 8 to 10 ml of fresh peripheral blood. Total RNA was extracted with Trizol reagent and quality-checked on an Agilent 2100 Bioanalyzer.

Material for sequencing was peripheral blood. Rearrangement joined TRBV5-5 to TRBJ1-1, and the D gene may be TRBD1, 6 bases matching. This receptor was obtained from a woman aged 18-35 years with stable Graves' hyperthyroidism. Donor details come from another sample of the same person, matched by shared clones. The nucleotides read TGTGCCAGCAGCTGGGGGGGGGCTAACACTGAAGCTTTCTTT. Its protein reads: CASSWGGANTEAFF.